The 8 T cell receptor beta chains below all came from one sample that was sequenced in a study of beta chain features in type 1 diabetes. These receptors have no known antigen. Study results and limitations: Moderate but significant shortening of TCRB CDR3s was recorded in all four CD4+ subsets from Type 1 diabetes patients.

TCRB transcripts that were expressed got sequenced, as all of the isolated RNA had been reverse transcribed. Produced via immunoSEQ multiplex PCR; TCRdb's table is partial and in-frame only. The repertoire holds approximately 17,000 clones, with about 70% as singletons. Sequenced sample: stem cell memory CD4+ T cells from blood. Source of these receptors: a man aged 25-45 years with type 1 diabetes.

This sequence joins TRBV11-2 and TRBJ2-7; possible D gene TRBD2, 5 bases. Germline CDR1 reads SGHAT; CDR2 reads FQNNGV. The CDR3 loop spans 14 amino acids. Trimming took 0 bases from V and 6 from J, leaving 12 bases between them. The CDR3 nucleotides are TGTGCCAGCAGCTTAGAACGGGGAGTTGGCGAGCAGTACTTC. Its protein is CASSLERGVGEQYF.

The chain couples TRBV7-2 to TRBJ1-2, with D tentatively TRBD1 (5 bases). Germline V gene lookup returns CDR1 SGHTA and CDR2 FQGNSA. The CDR3 sequence is 14 residues long. Trimming left V 1 base short and J 7 bases short, with 13 bases between. The CDR3 sequence is CASSLGGEWIGYTF. For the CDR3, the DNA is TGTGCCAGCAGCTTAGGGGGGGAGTGGATTGGCTACACCTTC.

This chain links TRBV15 with TRBJ2-5; 9 bases match TRBD1. V dropped 4 bases and J dropped 4; count of bases not matched to a gene: 4. The germline V gene encodes CDR1 LNHNV and CDR2 YYDKDF (reference sequence). CDR3 length: 14 residues. The CDR3, as DNA: TGTGCCACCAGCAAACAGGGGGCGTCAGAGACCCAGTACTTC. It encodes CATSKQGASETQYF.

This sequence joins TRBV2 and TRBJ1-1; D might be TRBD1 (6 bases). The CDR3 is made up of 14 amino acids. The germline gives CDR1 SNHLY, CDR2 FYNNEI. The V end was cut by 5 bases, the J end by 1 base, with 11 bases between. The CDR3 DNA is TGTGCCAGCAGTACGCTACAGGGGAACACTGAAGCTTTCTTT. It translates to CASSTLQGNTEAFF.

V and J are TRBV9 and TRBJ2-2; D gene uncertain. This CDR3 spans 13 amino acids. Deletions cut 4 bases from V and 4 bases from J, with 8 bases between. Germline V gene lookup returns CDR1 SGDLS and CDR2 YYNGEE. Written as DNA, the CDR3 is TGTGCCAGCAGCCCTCAGATCACCGGGGAGCTGTTTTTT. This codes for CASSPQITGELFF.

The rearrangement uses TRBV7-3 and TRBJ2-3; the D gene is possibly TRBD2 (6 bases). V was pared by 4 bases and J by 4 bases, with 12 bases between. Looked up from germline, CDR1 is SGHTA and CDR2 is FQGTGA. The CDR3 has 14 residues. The CDR3 region has the DNA TGTGCCAGCAGCTCCGGGGGTGGATCAGATACGCAGTATTTT. It codes for CASSSGGGSDTQYF.

The chain uses TRBV5-4 and TRBJ2-2, with 9 bases aligning to TRBD2. The CDR3 is made up of 16 amino acids. V lost 1 base, J lost 6 bases, and 7 bases stayed unmatched. The germline CDR1 and CDR2 sequences are SGHNT and YYREEE (reference sequence). The chain's CDR3 is CASSLLGGGASGELFF. CDR3 nucleotides: TGTGCCAGCAGCTTGCTGGGCGGGGGGGCCTCCGGGGAGCTGTTTTTT.

In this sample, this clone turned up a few times. J is TRBJ1-5 and V is TRBV29-1; a possible D gene is TRBD1 (5 bases). CDR3 length: 13 amino acids. Deletions cut 4 bases from V and 6 bases from J, with 13 bases between. From germline, CDR1 is SQVTM and CDR2 ANQGSEA. The CDR3 DNA follows: TGCAGCGTTGCTAACAGGTCGGGTCAGCCCCAGCATTTT. It specifies CSVANRSGQPQHF.